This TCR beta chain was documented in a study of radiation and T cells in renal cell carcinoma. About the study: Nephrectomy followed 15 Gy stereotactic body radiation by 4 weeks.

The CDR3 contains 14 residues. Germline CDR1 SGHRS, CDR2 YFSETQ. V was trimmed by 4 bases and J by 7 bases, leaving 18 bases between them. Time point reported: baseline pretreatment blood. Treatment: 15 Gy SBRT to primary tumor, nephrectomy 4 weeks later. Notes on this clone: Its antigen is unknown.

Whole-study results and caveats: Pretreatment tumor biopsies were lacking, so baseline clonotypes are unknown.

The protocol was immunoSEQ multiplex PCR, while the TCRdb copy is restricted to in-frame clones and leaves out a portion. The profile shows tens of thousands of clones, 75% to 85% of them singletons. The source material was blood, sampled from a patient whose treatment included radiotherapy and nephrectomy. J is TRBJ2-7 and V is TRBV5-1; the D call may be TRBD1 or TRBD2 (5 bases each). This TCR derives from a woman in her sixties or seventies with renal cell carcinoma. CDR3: CASSPAAGTGEQYF. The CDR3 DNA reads TGCGCCAGCAGCCCGGCGGCAGGGACGGGAGAGCAGTACTTC. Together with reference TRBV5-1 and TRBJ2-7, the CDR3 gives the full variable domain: KAGVTQTPRYLIKTRGQQVTLSCSPISGHRSVSWYQQTPGQGLQFLFEYFSETQRNKGNFPGRFSGRQFSNSRSEMNVSTLELGDSALYLCASSPAAGTGEQYFGPGTRLTVT.